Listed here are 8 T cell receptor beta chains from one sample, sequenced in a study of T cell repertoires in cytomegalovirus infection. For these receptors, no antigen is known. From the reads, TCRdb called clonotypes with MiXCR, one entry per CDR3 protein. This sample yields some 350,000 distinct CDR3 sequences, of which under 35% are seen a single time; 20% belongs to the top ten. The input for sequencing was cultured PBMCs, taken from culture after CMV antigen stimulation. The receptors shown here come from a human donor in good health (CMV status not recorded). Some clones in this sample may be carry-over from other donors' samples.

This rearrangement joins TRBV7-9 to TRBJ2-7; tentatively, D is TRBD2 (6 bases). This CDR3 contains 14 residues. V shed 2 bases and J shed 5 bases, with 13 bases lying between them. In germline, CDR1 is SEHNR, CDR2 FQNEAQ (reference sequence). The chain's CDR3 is CASSLREILDEQYF. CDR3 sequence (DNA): TGTGCCAGCAGCTTACGGGAGATTCTCGACGAGCAGTACTTC.

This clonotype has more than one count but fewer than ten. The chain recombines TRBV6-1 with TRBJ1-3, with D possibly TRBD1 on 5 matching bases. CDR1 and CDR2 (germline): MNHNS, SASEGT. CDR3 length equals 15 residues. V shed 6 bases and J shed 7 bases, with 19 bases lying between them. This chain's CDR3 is CASSPNRDRPNTIYF. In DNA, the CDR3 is TGTGCCAGCAGCCCCAACCGGGACCGGCCTAACACCATATATTTT.

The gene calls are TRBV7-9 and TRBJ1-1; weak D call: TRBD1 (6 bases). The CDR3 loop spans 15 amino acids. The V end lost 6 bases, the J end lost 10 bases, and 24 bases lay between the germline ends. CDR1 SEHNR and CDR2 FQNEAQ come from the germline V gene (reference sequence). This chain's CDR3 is CASRDGNLQGIAAFF. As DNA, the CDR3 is TGTGCCAGCAGAGACGGAAATTTACAGGGTATAGCAGCTTTCTTT.

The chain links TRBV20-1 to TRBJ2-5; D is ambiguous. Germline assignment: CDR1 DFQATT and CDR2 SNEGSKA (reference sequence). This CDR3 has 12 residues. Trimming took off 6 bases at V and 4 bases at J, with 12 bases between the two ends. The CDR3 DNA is TGCAGTGCCTCGATCCCAGGAGAGACCCAGTACTTC. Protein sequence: CSASIPGETQYF.

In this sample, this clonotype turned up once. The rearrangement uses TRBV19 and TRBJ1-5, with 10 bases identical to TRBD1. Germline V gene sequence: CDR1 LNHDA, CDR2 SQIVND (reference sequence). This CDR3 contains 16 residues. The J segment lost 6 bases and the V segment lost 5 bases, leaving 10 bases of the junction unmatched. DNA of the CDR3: TGTGCCAGTAGTCCCCGGGACAGGGGTTTCGGTCAGCCCCAGCATTTT. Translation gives CASSPRDRGFGQPQHF.

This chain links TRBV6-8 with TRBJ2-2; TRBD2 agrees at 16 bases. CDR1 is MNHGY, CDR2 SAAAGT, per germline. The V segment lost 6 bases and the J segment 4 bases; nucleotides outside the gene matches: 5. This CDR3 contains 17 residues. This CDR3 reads CASRGTSGREGTGELFF. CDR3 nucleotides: TGTGCCAGCAGGGGGACTAGCGGGAGGGAAGGCACCGGGGAGCTGTTTTTT.

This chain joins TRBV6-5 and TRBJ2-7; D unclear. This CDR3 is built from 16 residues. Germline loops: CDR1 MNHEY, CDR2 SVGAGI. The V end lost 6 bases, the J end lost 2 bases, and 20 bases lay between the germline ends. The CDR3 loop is CASSDKRPSQAYEQYF. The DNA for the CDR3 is TGTGCCAGCAGCGATAAGAGGCCTTCCCAGGCCTACGAGCAGTACTTC.

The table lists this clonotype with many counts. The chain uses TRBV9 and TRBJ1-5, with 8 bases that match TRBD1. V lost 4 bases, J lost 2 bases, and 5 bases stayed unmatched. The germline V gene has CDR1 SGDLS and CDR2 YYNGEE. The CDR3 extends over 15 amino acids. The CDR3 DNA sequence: TGTGCCAGCAGCAAAGGACAGGGCGGCAATCAGCCCCAGCATTTT. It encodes CASSKGQGGNQPQHF.